This is a list of T cell receptor beta chains from one sample in a study of PD-L1 blockade in urothelial cancer. The protocol was immunoSEQ multiplex PCR, while the TCRdb copy is restricted to in-frame clones and leaves out a portion. The data hold about 63,000 clones, with roughly 80% observed a single time. Sequenced here: PBMCs, sampled around atezolizumab (anti-PD-L1) treatment. All receptors derive from a man aged 70-80 years with urothelial cancer. The CDR3 runs from the conserved cysteine through the conserved F or W. The D gene is left open where the match is weak. The size of a clone is reported for some rows only, either as once, few or many, or as a class for expanded clones.

DNA | CDR3 | V | size | J | D
TGTGCCAGCAGCGGGGGGGACAGGAATCTCTATGGCTACACCTTC | CASSGGDRNLYGYTF | TRBV7-9 | . | TRBJ1-2 | TRBD1
TGTGCCAGCAGTGAAAGGGCGGGAGTTGGGGCAGATACGCAGTATTTT | CASSERAGVGADTQYF | TRBV6-1 | once | TRBJ2-3 | TRBD2
TGTGCCAGCAGCTTTGATGGAGAGAACACTGAAGCTTTCTTT | CASSFDGENTEAFF | TRBV7-3 | . | TRBJ1-1 | .
TGTGCCAGTAGTATAGGGAACAGGGTAGCCAAAAACATTCAGTACTTC | CASSIGNRVAKNIQYF | TRBV19 | . | TRBJ2-4 | .
TGTGCCAGCAGTGAATGGGGGCGCGGGAGTCAGGACGAGCAGTACTTC | CASSEWGRGSQDEQYF | TRBV6-1 | . | TRBJ2-7 | .
TGTGCCAGCTCACCACCCCTAGCGGGAGAAGAGACCCAGTACTTC | CASSPPLAGEETQYF | TRBV18 | . | TRBJ2-5 | TRBD2
TGTGCCAGCAGGGGACTACCCTCGGATGAGCAGTTCTTC | CASRGLPSDEQFF | TRBV7-9 | . | TRBJ2-1 | TRBD2
TGTGCCAGCAGTTTAAACGGGGGGCAAGTAGCCAAAAACATTCAGTACTTC | CASSLNGGQVAKNIQYF | TRBV27 | few | TRBJ2-4 | .
TGTGCCAGCAGCTTAACAGGGGGAAACATTCAGTACTTC | CASSLTGGNIQYF | TRBV7-3 | once | TRBJ2-4 | .
TGTGCCAGCAGCGTAGAGAGCGGGAGGGCCTACGAGCAGTACTTC | CASSVESGRAYEQYF | TRBV9 | . | TRBJ2-7 | TRBD2
TGTGCCAGCAGCGTAGATTCTGCGGGGGGTAGAGGCGGGCAGTTCTTC | CASSVDSAGGRGGQFF | TRBV9 | . | TRBJ2-1 | TRBD2
TGCGCCAGCAGCCAACCCACAGGGAAAAACATTCAGTACTTC | CASSQPTGKNIQYF | TRBV4-1 | . | TRBJ2-4 | .
TGCGCCAGCAGCCAAGGTCCCGGGAGCTCCTACGAGCAGTACTTC | CASSQGPGSSYEQYF | TRBV4-1 | once | TRBJ2-7 | .
TGTGCCAGCAGCCCCCGTACCACTTGGAACCGGCGGTACGAGCAGTACTTC | CASSPRTTWNRRYEQYF | TRBV7-2 | . | TRBJ2-7 | .
TGTGCCAGTAGCTTCTACAGGAACACTGAAGCTTTCTTT | CASSFYRNTEAFF | TRBV19 | . | TRBJ1-1 | .
TGTGCCAGCAGCCCGGGACAGGGGGCAGGTGGCTACACCTTC | CASSPGQGAGGYTF | TRBV6-4 | . | TRBJ1-2 | TRBD1
TGTGCCAGCAGTGAGAGGGCACCCTATGGCTACACCTTC | CASSERAPYGYTF | TRBV6-1 | once | TRBJ1-2 | .
TGTGCCAGCAGTGAAGGGACAGGGACAGGTGTCCTGACTTTC | CASSEGTGTGVLTF | TRBV2 | . | TRBJ2-6 | TRBD1
TGTGCCAGCAGGCCAGGTCGCGGGGGCAATGAGCAGTTCTTC | CASRPGRGGNEQFF | TRBV6-6 | . | TRBJ2-1 | TRBD2
TGTGCCAGCAAATCATCGGACAGCTCCTACGAGCAGTACTTC | CASKSSDSSYEQYF | TRBV2 | . | TRBJ2-7 | .
TGTGCCAGCAGCGACGGACAGGGGGGATCTGGCTACACCTTC | CASSDGQGGSGYTF | TRBV2 | . | TRBJ1-2 | TRBD1
TGTGCCAGCTCACCAACATCCGGGGCCAACGTCCTGACTTTC | CASSPTSGANVLTF | TRBV18 | few | TRBJ2-6 | .
TGTGCCAGCAGGGGGGACAGAGCCTACGAGCAGTACTTC | CASRGDRAYEQYF | TRBV25-1 | . | TRBJ2-7 | TRBD1
TGTGCCAGCAGCCGAGATGGCACCGGGGAGCTGTTTTTT | CASSRDGTGELFF | TRBV6-1 | once | TRBJ2-2 | .
TGTGCCTGGACCAGGACAGGGTGGGGGATCGGCTACACCTTC | CAWTRTGWGIGYTF | TRBV30 | . | TRBJ1-2 | TRBD1
TGCGCCAGCAGCTTGGCGGGTCCCACAGATACGCAGTATTTT | CASSLAGPTDTQYF | TRBV5-1 | . | TRBJ2-3 | .
TGTGCCAGCAGCTCGACAGGGAGCTCTGGAAACACCATATATTTT | CASSSTGSSGNTIYF | TRBV9 | . | TRBJ1-3 | TRBD1
TGTGCCAGTAGTGACAGGGACACTGAAGCTTTCTTT | CASSDRDTEAFF | TRBV19 | . | TRBJ1-1 | TRBD1
TGTGCCAGCCCCTATGTTCGCGGGGGGCCAAACACCGGGGAGCTGTTTTTT | CASPYVRGGPNTGELFF | TRBV7-9 | . | TRBJ2-2 | TRBD2
TGTGCCAGCAGCCAAGGCAGGGCTGACACTGAAGCTTTCTTT | CASSQGRADTEAFF | TRBV4-2 | medium-sized | TRBJ1-1 | .
TGTGCCAGAGTAGGGTTGGGGATGTGGGGGGGACGGAGCAATCAGCCCCAGCATTTT | CARVGLGMWGGRSNQPQHF | TRBV7-9 | . | TRBJ1-5 | .
TGTGCCAGCAGCTTGTCTAGGACTTTTCCCTACGAGCAGTACTTC | CASSLSRTFPYEQYF | TRBV5-8 | . | TRBJ2-7 | .
TGTGCTAGTGGCCCAAGGACAGGGTTACCCTACAATGAGCAGTTCTTC | CASGPRTGLPYNEQFF | TRBV12-5 | . | TRBJ2-1 | TRBD1
TGTGCCAGCAGTAGCCCCAGGGGCCCTAACTATGGCTACACCTTC | CASSSPRGPNYGYTF | TRBV28 | . | TRBJ1-2 | .
TGTGCCAGCAGCGATGGAGACAGGGAAATGAATGAAAAACTGTTTTTT | CASSDGDREMNEKLFF | TRBV5-5 | . | TRBJ1-4 | TRBD1
TGTGCCAGCAGCGTGGGGACAGGGGGTCCCGAGGAGACCCAGTACTTC | CASSVGTGGPEETQYF | TRBV5-8 | . | TRBJ2-5 | TRBD1
TGCGCCAGCAGCCCGACAGGGAGCTCTGGAAACACCATATATTTT | CASSPTGSSGNTIYF | TRBV5-1 | once | TRBJ1-3 | TRBD1
TGTGCCAGCAGCCAAGATGGCCTAGTCTCCTACAATGAGCAGTTCTTC | CASSQDGLVSYNEQFF | TRBV4-2 | . | TRBJ2-1 | .
TGTGCCAGCAGCCAACGTGCCGATAGGGCGGCGGGGAATGAGCAGTTCTTC | CASSQRADRAAGNEQFF | TRBV4-2 | . | TRBJ2-1 | .
TGTGCCAGCACGAGGGGGGGCTCGTACGAGCAGTACTTC | CASTRGGSYEQYF | TRBV25-1 | . | TRBJ2-7 | .
TGTGCCATCAGACCGGGACAGGGGCTCGAGCAGTACTTC | CAIRPGQGLEQYF | TRBV10-3 | . | TRBJ2-7 | TRBD1
TGTGCCAGCAGCGGAGACCTGAGCACTAATGAAAAACTGTTTTTT | CASSGDLSTNEKLFF | TRBV7-6 | few | TRBJ1-4 | .
TGTGCCAGTAGTATAGATGACGGGACAGGGGCAGATACGCAGTATTTT | CASSIDDGTGADTQYF | TRBV19 | . | TRBJ2-3 | TRBD1
TGCGCCAGCAGCCAAGCATTCGGGGGCTCTGGAAACACCATATATTTT | CASSQAFGGSGNTIYF | TRBV4-1 | . | TRBJ1-3 | .
TGTGCCAGCAGGACACTAGCGGGGGAAGAGACCCAGTACTTC | CASRTLAGEETQYF | TRBV14 | . | TRBJ2-5 | TRBD2
TGTGCCAGCAGCGCCGGGGGGTGGTCCCCTAACTATGGCTACACCTTC | CASSAGGWSPNYGYTF | TRBV7-9 | . | TRBJ1-2 | .
TGTGCCAGCAGCTTGGCAGATTACAATGAGCAGTTCTTC | CASSLADYNEQFF | TRBV5-6 | . | TRBJ2-1 | .
TGTGCCAGTAGTCTCCCCTCCGGACAGGGATCATATGGCTACACCTTC | CASSLPSGQGSYGYTF | TRBV19 | . | TRBJ1-2 | TRBD1